This entry lists 25 T cell receptor beta chains sequenced from one sample in a study of cytomegalovirus exposure and HLA in healthy donors. Produced via immunoSEQ multiplex PCR; TCRdb's table is partial and in-frame only. The table includes approximately 270,000 clones, around 86% detected once. Sequencing was performed on PBMCs. All receptors derive from a woman younger than 35 in good health and CMV-seronegative.

The V and J genes are TRBV2 and TRBJ2-3, with 8 bases that match TRBD2. V lost 6 bases, J lost 0 bases, and 2 bases stayed unmatched. Per the germline V gene, CDR1 is SNHLY and CDR2 is FYNNEI. The length of the CDR3 is 14 residues. In nucleotides, the CDR3 is TGTGCCAGCAGAGTAGCGGGGAGCACAGATACGCAGTATTTT. This translates into CASRVAGSTDTQYF.

This sequence joins TRBV5-1 and TRBJ2-5; TRBD1 might be the D (6 bases). CDR1 and CDR2 from the germline V gene are SGHRS and YFSETQ. CDR3 size: 14 residues. Deletions cut 4 bases from V and 4 bases from J, with 14 bases between. The CDR3, as DNA: TGCGCCAGCAGCCCACAGGGTATTGGAGAGACCCAGTACTTC. Protein sequence: CASSPQGIGETQYF.

V usage is TRBV7-2 and J usage is TRBJ1-2; the D is unclear. Per the germline V gene, CDR1 is SGHTA and CDR2 is FQGNSA. V was shortened by 4 bases and J by 4 bases, with 16 bases between the two germline ends. The CDR3 contains 15 residues. Here the CDR3 reads CASSSLWTEVYGYTF. CDR3 nucleotide sequence: TGTGCCAGCAGCTCGTTGTGGACGGAGGTCTATGGCTACACCTTC.

This clone appeared once. The chain links TRBV6-5 to TRBJ2-1; 10 bases line up with TRBD1. The CDR3 contains 16 residues. Germline V lookup: CDR1 MNHEY, CDR2 SVGAGI. Germline trimming cut 4 bases from V and 6 bases from J; bases unmatched to any gene: 9. CDR3 in amino acids: CASSWEGTGAGNEQFF. The CDR3, as DNA: TGTGCCAGCAGTTGGGAAGGGACAGGGGCCGGCAATGAGCAGTTCTTC.

In its sample, this clone was seen once. V usage is TRBV18 and J usage is TRBJ2-7; weak D call: TRBD1 (6 bases). Germline CDR1 and CDR2: KGHSH and LQKENI. Trimming removed 1 base from V and 4 bases from J, with 14 bases in between. The CDR3 is 15 amino acids. As DNA, the CDR3 is TGTGCCAGCTCACCACAACGGGGACAATCATACGAGCAGTACTTC. This codes for CASSPQRGQSYEQYF.

The rearrangement uses TRBV10-3 and TRBJ2-1, with TRBD2 matching 11 bases. The CDR3 sequence is 16 residues long. The germline V gene encodes CDR1 ENHRY and CDR2 SYGVKD. Trimming at V came to 8 bases and at J to 3 bases, leaving 9 bases not matched to a gene. The DNA for the CDR3 is TGTGCCATCCGGCCTAGCGGGGGGAAAGTCTACAATGAGCAGTTCTTC. Protein sequence: CAIRPSGGKVYNEQFF.

The chain combines TRBV5-1 with TRBJ2-1; TRBD2 might be the D (6 bases). The CDR3 spans 19 residues. Deletions cut 0 bases from V and 6 bases from J, with 25 bases between. The V gene's germline CDR1 is SGHRS and CDR2 YFSETQ. The CDR3 protein is CASSLDFLASLEGTNEQFF. CDR3 nucleotide sequence: TGCGCCAGCAGCTTGGATTTCCTGGCGTCCCTGGAGGGTACCAATGAGCAGTTCTTC. Full variable domain (missing parts from reference TRBV5-1 and TRBJ2-1): KAGVTQTPRYLIKTRGQQVTLSCSPISGHRSVSWYQQTPGQGLQFLFEYFSETQRNKGNFPGRFSGRQFSNSRSEMNVSTLELGDSALYLCASSLDFLASLEGTNEQFFGPGTRLTVL.

The chain joins TRBV5-6 to TRBJ2-5, with D perhaps TRBD1 (5 bases). Trimming removed 2 bases at V and 2 bases at J, with 10 bases between. Germline-derived CDR1 and CDR2 are SGHDT and YYEEEE. The CDR3 covers 14 residues. The CDR3 spells CASSFRQWQETQYF. Here the CDR3 DNA reads TGTGCCAGCAGCTTCCGACAGTGGCAAGAGACCCAGTACTTC.

This clone was counted once. The chain is built from TRBV20-1 and TRBJ1-4; D not certain. Germline loops: CDR1 DFQATT, CDR2 SNEGSKA (reference sequence). This CDR3 is 11 amino acids long. Trimming removed 6 bases from V and 8 bases from J, with 10 bases in between. CDR3 region: CSAIEREKLFF. The CDR3 bases are TGCAGTGCAATAGAGCGGGAAAAACTGTTTTTT.

The rearrangement joins TRBV4-1 to TRBJ1-6; D is unclear. The V gene's germline CDR1 is MGHRA and CDR2 YSYEKL. V dropped 2 bases and J dropped 2 bases, with 13 bases sitting between them. This CDR3 has 17 residues. CDR3 sequence reads: CASSQRSTSTYNSPLHF. In nucleotides, the CDR3 is TGCGCCAGCAGCCAACGTAGTACTAGCACCTATAATTCACCCCTCCACTTT.

This clone was found a few times. The chain uses TRBV10-3 and TRBJ2-2; 9 nucleotides match TRBD1. The V segment lost 6 bases and the J segment 1 base; nucleotides outside the gene matches: 6. CDR3 size: 16 residues. The V gene's germline CDR1 is ENHRY and CDR2 SYGVKD. The CDR3 DNA reads as TGTGCCATCAGAATTCCGGACAGGGGGAACACCGGGGAGCTGTTTTTT. This sequence encodes CAIRIPDRGNTGELFF.

The rearrangement uses TRBV5-1 and TRBJ2-2, with D perhaps TRBD2 (5 bases). V lost 0 bases and J 4 bases, leaving 13 bases between the germline ends. Germline values: CDR1 SGHRS, CDR2 YFSETQ. There are 16 residues in the CDR3. CDR3 nucleotides: TGCGCCAGCAGCTTGGGATTGGGAGTCGGCACCGGGGAGCTGTTTTTT. This gives the protein CASSLGLGVGTGELFF.

This clone was found once. The rearrangement links TRBV6-1 to TRBJ2-7; tentatively, D is TRBD2 (5 bases). From germline, CDR1 is MNHNS and CDR2 SASEGT. The CDR3 loop spans 13 amino acids. The CDR3 protein is CAITGEFTYEQYF. The CDR3, as DNA: TGTGCTATCACCGGGGAGTTTACCTACGAGCAGTACTTC.

CDR3 region: CSVRPGAYEQYF. The CDR3 coding sequence is TGCAGCGTTCGCCCGGGAGCCTACGAGCAGTACTTC. The rearrangement uses TRBV29-1 and TRBJ2-7; the D gene is possibly TRBD2 (6 bases). The germline CDR1 and CDR2 sequences are SQVTM and ANQGSEA. This CDR3 comprises 12 residues. Trimming stripped 5 bases from V and 2 bases from J, with 10 bases between.

V and J are TRBV29-1 and TRBJ2-5, with 13 positions matching TRBD2. This CDR3 is built from 14 residues. V lost 4 bases, J lost 4 bases, and 3 bases stayed unmatched. Germline CDR1 reads SQVTM; CDR2 reads ANQGSEA. The CDR3 DNA reads TGCAGCGTTGTGCGACTAGCGGGAGGAGAGACCCAGTACTTC. This codes for CSVVRLAGGETQYF.

V is TRBV30 and J is TRBJ1-4, with a possible D match to TRBD1 (6 bases). The V end lost 0 bases, the J end lost 11 bases, and 13 bases lay between the germline ends. The CDR3 sequence is 13 residues long. From germline, CDR1 is GTSNPN and CDR2 SVGIG (reference sequence). CDR3 coding DNA: TGTGCCTGGAGTGTGCAGGGACATGGCAAACTGTTTTTT. Encoded protein: CAWSVQGHGKLFF.

The chain employs TRBV28 and TRBJ1-5; tentatively, D is TRBD1 (5 bases). The germline CDR1 and CDR2 sequences are MDHEN and SYDVKM. Trimming took 8 bases from V and 0 from J, leaving 8 bases between them. The CDR3 runs 13 residues. CDR3 residues: CASYRYSNQPQHF. The CDR3 DNA sequence: TGTGCCAGCTACAGGTATAGCAATCAGCCCCAGCATTTT.

The V call is TRBV7-3, the J call TRBJ2-3; 7 bases agree with TRBD1. This CDR3 comprises 16 residues. Germline V gene lookup returns CDR1 SGHTA and CDR2 FQGTGA. V was pared by 5 bases and J by 2 bases, with 10 bases of the junction left unmatched. CDR3 DNA sequence: TGTGCCAGCAGCCTCGGGACAGCGTTGGCCACAGATACGCAGTATTTT. It codes for CASSLGTALATDTQYF.

The rearrangement uses TRBV4-1 and TRBJ2-7; TRBD1 aligns across 7 bases. CDR3 length: 16 amino acids. The germline V gene encodes CDR1 MGHRA and CDR2 YSYEKL. Trimming removed 4 bases from V and 0 bases from J; junction bases left unmatched: 9. The CDR3 spells CASSRGDREFSYEQYF. CDR3 DNA sequence: TGCGCCAGCAGCCGAGGAGACAGGGAGTTCTCCTACGAGCAGTACTTC.

The chain links TRBV28 to TRBJ1-5; D remains unclear. CDR3 length: 13 residues. The germline V gene encodes CDR1 MDHEN and CDR2 SYDVKM. Trimming took 4 bases from V and 4 from J, leaving 8 bases between them. The CDR3 DNA follows: TGTGCCAGCAGTTCAACGGGGAATCAGCCCCAGCATTTT. Protein: CASSSTGNQPQHF.

The chain carries TRBV6-5 and TRBJ1-2; D gene uncertain. V was clipped by 0 bases and J by 2 bases, with 13 bases between them. The CDR3 is 16 residues long. Looked up from germline, CDR1 is MNHEY and CDR2 is SVGAGI. The CDR3 coding sequence is TGTGCCAGCAGTTACTCCCGTTCCAGTCACAACTATGGCTACACCTTC. Translated: CASSYSRSSHNYGYTF.

This chain joins TRBV5-4 and TRBJ1-2, with D possibly matching TRBD1 (5 bases). Trimming removed 3 bases at V and 3 bases at J, with 9 bases between. CDR1 is SGHNT, CDR2 YYREEE, per germline (reference sequence). The CDR3 extends over 13 amino acids. The CDR3 DNA sequence: TGTGCCAGCAGCTCCAGGGTGGACTATGGCTACACCTTC. This encodes CASSSRVDYGYTF.

This rearrangement joins TRBV2 to TRBJ1-3; 7 bases agree with TRBD1. Germline values: CDR1 SNHLY, CDR2 FYNNEI. The CDR3 is 13 amino acids. Unmatched junction bases numbered 4, after V lost 6 bases and J lost 5 bases. The CDR3 spells CASSEGQRNTIYF. CDR3 DNA sequence: TGTGCCAGCAGCGAGGGACAGAGAAACACCATATATTTT.

The chain has TRBV7-6 and TRBJ2-7; 8 bases match TRBD1. The CDR3 runs to 13 residues. Losses at the gene ends were 1 base for V and 6 bases for J; bases not matched to a gene: 2. CDR1 is SGHVS, CDR2 FNYEAQ, per germline. CDR3 nucleotide sequence: TGTGCCAGCAGCTTAGGGACAGGGACCGAGCAGTACTTC. It is translated as CASSLGTGTEQYF.

V is TRBV27 and J is TRBJ2-5; D gene ambiguous. Trimming took off 4 bases at V and 4 bases at J, with 16 bases between the two ends. CDR1 MNHEY and CDR2 SMNVEV come from the germline V gene (reference sequence). The CDR3 contains 15 residues. The CDR3 DNA follows: TGTGCCAGCAGTTCCCACGGTGGAGTGGGAGAGACCCAGTACTTC. Its protein is CASSSHGGVGETQYF.